Listed below are T cell receptor beta chains from one sample, sequenced in a study of T cell changes during pregnancy in multiple sclerosis. The protocol was immunoSEQ multiplex PCR, while the TCRdb copy is restricted to in-frame clones and leaves out a portion. Found here are some 64,000 clones, less than 95% of them singletons; the top ten hold 2% to 2.5%. Here the sequenced sample was peripheral blood, taken in the second trimester of pregnancy. All receptors come from a female donor in good health, enrolled as a control in a pregnancy study. CDR3s include the opening cysteine and the closing phenylalanine or tryptophan. The D gene is left open where the match is weak. Expanded clones are given a class, and other clones once, few, many or no size at all.

clone size: .; J gene: TRBJ1-5; V gene: TRBV7-8; D gene: .; CDR3 protein: CASSFGGFNQPQHF; CDR3 DNA: TGTGCCAGCAGCTTCGGAGGGTTCAATCAGCCCCAGCATTTT
clone size: .; J gene: TRBJ2-5; V gene: TRBV6-5; D gene: .; CDR3 protein: CASSYSGAMETQYF; CDR3 DNA: TGTGCCAGCAGTTACTCAGGGGCGATGGAGACCCAGTACTTC
clone size: .; J gene: TRBJ2-3; V gene: TRBV6-1; D gene: .; CDR3 protein: CASNGKSASTDTQYF; CDR3 DNA: TGTGCCAGCAATGGCAAAAGCGCGAGCACAGATACGCAGTATTTT
clone size: .; J gene: TRBJ1-5; V gene: TRBV7-2; D gene: .; CDR3 protein: CASSSHRASGNQPQHF; CDR3 DNA: TGTGCCAGCAGTTCCCACAGGGCATCGGGCAATCAGCCCCAGCATTTT
clone size: .; J gene: TRBJ1-2; V gene: TRBV19; D gene: .; CDR3 protein: CASSMPQGLYGYTF; CDR3 DNA: TGTGCCAGTAGTATGCCTCAGGGCCTCTATGGCTACACCTTC
clone size: .; J gene: TRBJ2-7; V gene: TRBV6-1; D gene: TRBD2; CDR3 protein: CASRQLAGAGGEQYF; CDR3 DNA: TGTGCCAGCAGGCAACTAGCGGGAGCTGGGGGCGAGCAGTACTTC
clone size: .; J gene: TRBJ1-6; V gene: TRBV4-1; D gene: .; CDR3 protein: CASSQNRDSPLHF; CDR3 DNA: TGCGCCAGCAGCCAGAACAGGGATTCACCCCTCCACTTT
clone size: .; J gene: TRBJ1-4; V gene: TRBV30; D gene: TRBD1; CDR3 protein: CAWSLRTGAGEKLFF; CDR3 DNA: TGTGCCTGGAGTCTAAGGACAGGGGCGGGGGAAAAACTGTTTTTT
clone size: .; J gene: TRBJ1-1; V gene: TRBV4-1; D gene: .; CDR3 protein: CASSQDQAAGEAFF; CDR3 DNA: TGCGCCAGCAGCCAAGATCAGGCGGCAGGGGAAGCTTTCTTT
clone size: .; J gene: TRBJ1-3; V gene: TRBV28; D gene: .; CDR3 protein: CASSFRGGNTIYF; CDR3 DNA: TGTGCCAGCAGTTTTAGGGGAGGAAACACCATATATTTT
clone size: .; J gene: TRBJ1-5; V gene: TRBV10-3; D gene: .; CDR3 protein: CAISDGATASNQPQHF; CDR3 DNA: TGTGCCATCAGTGATGGGGCCACGGCTAGCAATCAGCCCCAGCATTTT
clone size: .; J gene: TRBJ2-3; V gene: TRBV6-4; D gene: .; CDR3 protein: CASSDSYSTDTQYF; CDR3 DNA: TGTGCCAGCAGTGACTCCTACAGCACAGATACGCAGTATTTT
clone size: .; J gene: TRBJ1-1; V gene: TRBV6-5; D gene: .; CDR3 protein: CASSQGSEAFF; CDR3 DNA: TGTGCCAGCAGCCAGGGGAGTGAAGCTTTCTTT
clone size: .; J gene: TRBJ2-5; V gene: TRBV7-9; D gene: TRBD1; CDR3 protein: CASSSGTAPQETQYF; CDR3 DNA: TGTGCCAGCAGCTCCGGGACAGCTCCACAAGAGACCCAGTACTTC
clone size: .; J gene: TRBJ1-1; V gene: TRBV4-1; D gene: .; CDR3 protein: CASSQVQTVNTEAFF; CDR3 DNA: TGCGCCAGCAGCCAAGTTCAAACGGTGAACACTGAAGCTTTCTTT
clone size: .; J gene: TRBJ1-3; V gene: TRBV9; D gene: .; CDR3 protein: CASSAQGTPTSGNTIYF; CDR3 DNA: TGTGCCAGCAGCGCACAGGGCACGCCAACCTCTGGAAACACCATATATTTT
clone size: few; J gene: TRBJ1-1; V gene: TRBV5-4; D gene: TRBD1; CDR3 protein: CASSPPDRGHTEAFF; CDR3 DNA: TGTGCCAGCAGCCCGCCCGACAGGGGGCATACTGAAGCTTTCTTT
clone size: .; J gene: TRBJ2-7; V gene: TRBV19; D gene: TRBD1; CDR3 protein: CATARQGLYEQYF; CDR3 DNA: TGTGCCACTGCGAGACAGGGCCTCTACGAGCAGTACTTC
clone size: .; J gene: TRBJ2-1; V gene: TRBV28; D gene: .; CDR3 protein: CASSLRQGNNEQFF; CDR3 DNA: TGTGCCAGCAGTTTAAGGCAGGGGAACAATGAGCAGTTCTTC
clone size: .; J gene: TRBJ2-7; V gene: TRBV9; D gene: .; CDR3 protein: CASSVGAVDYEQYF; CDR3 DNA: TGTGCCAGCAGCGTAGGAGCGGTGGACTACGAGCAGTACTTC
clone size: .; J gene: TRBJ1-5; V gene: TRBV6-5; D gene: .; CDR3 protein: CASNPRGGGQPQHF; CDR3 DNA: TGTGCCAGCAATCCCCGCGGGGGGGGTCAGCCCCAGCATTTT
clone size: .; J gene: TRBJ2-5; V gene: TRBV6-6; D gene: .; CDR3 protein: CASSSATTKYF; CDR3 DNA: TGTGCCAGCAGTTCGGCGACCACTAAGTACTTC